These 13 T cell receptor beta chains share one sample of origin, sequenced in a study of shared clonotypes between healthy human individuals (dated by TCRdb to between 2020 and 2021). Library preparation was by the immunoSEQ multiplex PCR assay. The immuneACCESS repertoire file appears here via TCRdb, limited to in-frame rearrangements. These files lack a portion of the clones; in checked studies, under half of the deficit traces to unresolved V genes, and the cause of the others is not known. Recorded for this sample are over a million clones; approximately 76% of them occurred a single time. 1.2% to 1.5% of the sample is in the top ten clones. Material: memory CD4+ T cells sorted from blood. Interpreted using the paper, the cell subset or site label stands for: CD45RA-negative fraction. The receptors stem from a man younger than 35 in good health.

In its sample, this clone was seen many times. The chain couples TRBV5-1 to TRBJ1-4, with 8 bases identical to TRBD1. The CDR3 consists of 14 residues. Unmatched junction bases numbered 10, after V lost 7 bases and J lost 8 bases. The V gene's germline CDR1 is SGHRS and CDR2 YFSETQ. In nucleotides, the CDR3 is TGCGCCAGCGCGGACACAGGGGGGAGCGAAAAACTGTTTTTT. This sequence encodes CASADTGGSEKLFF.

The chain links TRBV4-1 to TRBJ2-2; D may match TRBD1 or TRBD2 (5 bases each). CDR3 length: 16 amino acids. V was pared by 5 bases and J by 4 bases, with 17 bases between. CDR1 and CDR2 from the germline V gene are MGHRA and YSYEKL. CDR3 region: CASSKHRSGTTGELFF. The CDR3 nucleotides read TGCGCCAGCAGCAAACATCGGTCAGGGACCACCGGGGAGCTGTTTTTT.

This clone was counted ten times or more. The chain employs TRBV21-1 and TRBJ1-6; the DNA was not compared with TRBD1, the D call given in the table. TRBV21-1 is termed a pseudogene. This CDR3 spans 17 amino acids. The DNA of the CDR3 is TGTGCCAGCAGCAAGCAAACACAGGGCTCGGGTGATTCACCCCTCCACTTT. Residues: CASSKQTQGSGDSPLHF.

The chain combines TRBV20-1 with TRBJ2-3, with D uncertain. Trimming stripped 5 bases from V and 7 bases from J, with 7 bases between. The CDR3 totals 10 residues. CDR1 and CDR2 from the germline V gene are DFQATT and SNEGSKA (reference sequence). The CDR3 coding sequence is TGCAGTGCTGGGTCGAATACGCAGTATTTT. Encoded protein: CSAGSNTQYF.

The chain has TRBV4-3 and TRBJ1-1; a possible D gene is TRBD1 (6 bases). The V end was cut by 3 bases, the J end by 2 bases, with 10 bases between. Germline V gene data show CDR1 as LGHNA and CDR2 as YSLEER. The CDR3 length is 14 residues. CDR3 region: CASSQGGLNTEAFF. CDR3 nucleotides: TGCGCCAGCAGCCAGGGGGGCCTTAACACTGAAGCTTTCTTT.

The rearrangement uses TRBV7-2 and TRBJ1-1; D is undetermined. CDR1 is SGHTA, CDR2 FQGNSA, per germline. The CDR3 is 14 amino acids. V was pared by 1 base and J by 5 bases, with 11 bases between. CDR3 DNA sequence: TGTGCCAGCAGCTTAGGAAACCCAGGTACTGAAGCTTTCTTT. Protein: CASSLGNPGTEAFF.

Only one count was recorded for this clone. The chain links TRBV2 to TRBJ2-3; D may be TRBD2 (6 bases). The germline CDR1 and CDR2 sequences are SNHLY and FYNNEI. V was pared by 4 bases and J by 2 bases, with 13 bases between. This CDR3 is built from 15 residues. The CDR3 region has the DNA TGTGCCAGCAGTGTTGATGGCGGGGACACAGATACGCAGTATTTT. Encoded protein: CASSVDGGDTDTQYF. The full variable domain, with the rest looked up from reference TRBV2 and TRBJ2-3, is EPEVTQTPSHQVTQMGQEVILRCVPISNHLYFYWYRQILGQKVEFLVSFYNNEISEKSEIFDDQFSVERPDGSNFTLKIRSTKLEDSAMYFCASSVDGGDTDTQYFGPGTRLTVL.

Comments on this clone: Other DNA sequences in the sample encode the same CDR3. The chain employs TRBV19 and TRBJ2-5, with 9 nucleotides matching TRBD2. CDR3 size: 14 residues. J lost 3 bases, V lost 3 bases, and 2 bases had no gene match. Germline loops: CDR1 LNHDA, CDR2 SQIVND (reference sequence). CDR3 nucleotides: TGTGCCAGTAGTATCCGACTAGCGGAAGAGACCCAGTACTTC. As protein: CASSIRLAEETQYF.

In its sample, this clone was seen a few times. The rearrangement joins TRBV6-5 to TRBJ2-2; D ambiguous. The CDR3 totals 16 residues. Germline CDR1 MNHEY, CDR2 SVGAGI. The V end was cut by 4 bases, the J end by 1 base, with 13 bases between. CDR3 amino acids: CASSSDPPRNTGELFF. CDR3 in DNA: TGTGCCAGCAGTTCCGATCCGCCCAGGAACACCGGGGAGCTGTTTTTT.

In nucleotides, the CDR3 is TGTGCCAGCAGGCAGGAGGAGGCCTCCTATGGCTACACCTTC. Protein sequence: CASRQEEASYGYTF. V is TRBV28 and J is TRBJ1-2, with D hard to call. Trimming cost V 6 bases and J 4 bases, with 15 bases left between them. The CDR3 covers 14 residues. Germline assignment: CDR1 MDHEN and CDR2 SYDVKM.

The J gene is TRBJ1-1, the V gene TRBV28; D uncertain. CDR1 is MDHEN and CDR2 is SYDVKM in the germline V gene. The V end lost 9 bases, the J end lost 8 bases, and 28 bases lay between the germline ends. CDR3 length: 16 residues. The CDR3 protein is CASTPSGSLGIGEAFF. The CDR3 DNA sequence: TGTGCCAGTACGCCTTCCGGGTCTCTGGGGATAGGAGAAGCTTTCTTT.

The rearrangement joins TRBV28 to TRBJ1-5, with D possibly matching TRBD1 (5 bases). V lost 6 bases and J lost 0, with 12 bases in between. The CDR3 extends over 15 amino acids. CDR1 MDHEN and CDR2 SYDVKM come from the germline V gene. CDR3 sequence: CASRTQGRSNQPQHF. As DNA, the CDR3 is TGTGCCAGCAGGACTCAGGGTCGTAGCAATCAGCCCCAGCATTTT.

This sequence joins TRBV7-2 and TRBJ2-2, with 8 bases lining up with TRBD2. V lost 5 bases to trimming and J lost 0 bases; unmatched junction nucleotides: 2. CDR1 is SGHTA, CDR2 FQGNSA, per germline. The CDR3 is made up of 15 amino acids. The chain's CDR3 is CASSPGGANTGELFF. DNA of the CDR3: TGTGCCAGCAGCCCGGGAGGGGCGAACACCGGGGAGCTGTTTTTT.